The clone carrying this TCR beta chain has only a few counts. The authors ran a second PCR of roughly 7 to 11 cycles using a sample-barcoded 5' primer and a J-beta primer mix. One entry per CDR3 protein, called by TCRdb with MiXCR from the 5' RACE reads. The table includes a few hundred thousand distinct CDR3 sequences, 25% to 35% detected once. The sample is drawn from a study of blood T cells in healthy people across ages. This sample also appeared in a second study, on T cells of mothers and their children. According to that study: Every mother produced more than 8 million TCR beta CDR3 reads, whereas every child provided around 3 million.

What was sequenced was blood. This sequence was found in a boy aged 2-9 years in good health.

The CDR3 loop is CASTTPLLTGATDTQYF. The CDR3 DNA sequence: TGTGCCAGCACCACGCCCCTACTAACAGGGGCCACAGATACGCAGTATTTT. The rearrangement joins TRBV12-3 or TRBV12-4 to TRBJ2-3; TRBD1 matches at 7 bases. J lost 2 bases, V lost 7 bases, and 15 bases had no gene match. There are 17 residues in the CDR3.